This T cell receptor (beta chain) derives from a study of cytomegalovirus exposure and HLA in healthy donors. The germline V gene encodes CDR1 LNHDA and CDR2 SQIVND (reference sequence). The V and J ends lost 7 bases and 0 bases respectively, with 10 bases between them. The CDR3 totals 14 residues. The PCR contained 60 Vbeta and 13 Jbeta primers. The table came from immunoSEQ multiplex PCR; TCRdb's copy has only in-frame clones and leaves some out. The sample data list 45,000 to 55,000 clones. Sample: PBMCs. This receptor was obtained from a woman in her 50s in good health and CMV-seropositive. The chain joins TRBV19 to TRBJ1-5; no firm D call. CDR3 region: CASKAIYSNQPQHF. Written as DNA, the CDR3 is TGTGCCAGTAAAGCCATTTATAGCAATCAGCCCCAGCATTTT.